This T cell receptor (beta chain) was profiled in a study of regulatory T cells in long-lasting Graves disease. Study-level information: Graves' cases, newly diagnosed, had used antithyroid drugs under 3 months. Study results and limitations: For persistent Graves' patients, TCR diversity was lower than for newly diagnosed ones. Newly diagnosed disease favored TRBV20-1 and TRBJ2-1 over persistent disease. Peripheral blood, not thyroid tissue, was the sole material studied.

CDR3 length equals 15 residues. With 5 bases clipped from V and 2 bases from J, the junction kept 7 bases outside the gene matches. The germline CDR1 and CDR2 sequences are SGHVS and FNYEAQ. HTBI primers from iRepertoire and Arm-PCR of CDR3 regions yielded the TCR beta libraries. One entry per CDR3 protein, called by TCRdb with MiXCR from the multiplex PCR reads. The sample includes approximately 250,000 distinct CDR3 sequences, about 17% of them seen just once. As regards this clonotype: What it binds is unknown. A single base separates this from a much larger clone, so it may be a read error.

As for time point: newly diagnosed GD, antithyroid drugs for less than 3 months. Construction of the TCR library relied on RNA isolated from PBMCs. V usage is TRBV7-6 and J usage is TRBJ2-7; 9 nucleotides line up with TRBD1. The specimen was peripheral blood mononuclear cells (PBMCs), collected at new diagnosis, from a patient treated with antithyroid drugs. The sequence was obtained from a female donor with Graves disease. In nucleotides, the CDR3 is TGTGCCAGCAGCCACCTCGGGACAGGGACCTACGAGCAGTACTTC. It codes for CASSHLGTGTYEQYF.